What follows are 17 T cell receptor beta chains derived from one specimen sequenced in a study of T-cell reconstitution after alpha-beta-depleted transplantation in children. The library targeted TCRbeta and was prepared with unique molecular identifiers. In TCRdb, the PCR reads were re-called with MiXCR into one record per CDR3 protein. The table shows 500,000 to 650,000 distinct CDR3 sequences, with roughly 13% occurring only once. This specimen was PBMCs, mostly from graft donor cells, taken 360 days after TCRalphabeta/CD19-depleted stem cell transplant. The receptors were gathered from a male patient under 18 who had a stem cell transplant for acute myeloid leukemia, so the T cells may come from the graft donor.

This clonotype has a handful of counts. This rearrangement joins TRBV7-6 to TRBJ2-5, with 8 bases identical to TRBD2. Germline V gene sequence: CDR1 SGHVS, CDR2 FNYEAQ. The CDR3 is 19 amino acids. J was trimmed by 5 bases and V by 5 bases; bases with no gene match: 22. The CDR3 region has the DNA TGTGCCAGCAGCCGGACCCTTAGCCCTCTCGGGGGGGCGTGGGAGACCCAGTACTTC. Amino acid sequence: CASSRTLSPLGGAWETQYF.

The CDR3 here is CASTPPGLADNTGELFF. DNA of the CDR3: TGTGCCAGCACCCCACCGGGACTAGCTGATAACACCGGGGAGCTGTTTTTT. The V call is TRBV12-3 or TRBV12-4, the J call TRBJ2-2, with 9 bases matching TRBD2. Germline trimming cut 7 bases from V and 2 bases from J; bases unmatched to any gene: 11. CDR3 length: 17 residues.

The chain recombines TRBV20-1 with TRBJ2-7, with 11 bases that match TRBD2. Trimming cost V 4 bases and J 9 bases; bases outside gene matches: 11. CDR1 is DFQATT, CDR2 SNEGSKA, per germline (reference sequence). The CDR3 contains 14 residues. The CDR3 nucleotides are TGCAGTGCTAATAGCGGGAGGGCGGGAGGATTGCAGTACTTC. It specifies CSANSGRAGGLQYF.

The rearrangement uses TRBV12-3 or TRBV12-4 and TRBJ2-6, with TRBD1 as a possible D gene (5 bases). Trimming removed 4 bases at V and 0 bases at J, with 7 bases between. This CDR3 is built from 15 residues. This CDR3 is CASSYRSSGANVLTF. DNA of the CDR3: TGTGCCAGCAGTTACAGGAGCTCTGGGGCCAACGTCCTGACTTTC.

This clonotype was seen at least ten times. The V gene is TRBV18, the J gene TRBJ2-7; no clear D. The length of the CDR3 is 13 residues. The ends were cut back, 2 bases at V and 5 bases at J, with 10 bases in the middle. In germline, CDR1 is KGHSH, CDR2 LQKENI. DNA of the CDR3: TGTGCCAGCTCACCAAAGGGCAGAGACGAGCAGTACTTC. It specifies CASSPKGRDEQYF.

This clonotype was counted only a few times. This chain connects TRBV20-1 to TRBJ1-5, with D possibly being TRBD1 (5 bases). Between the trimmed V and J ends, which lost 6 bases and 0 bases, there was a span of 12 bases. The CDR3 length is 14 residues. Germline V CDR1 and CDR2: DFQATT, SNEGSKA (reference sequence). In nucleotides, the CDR3 is TGCAGTGCCGGATCAGGGAATAGCAATCAGCCCCAGCATTTT. Residues: CSAGSGNSNQPQHF.

This clonotype was observed at least ten times. This chain links TRBV20-1 with TRBJ2-6, with 7 nucleotides matching TRBD1. From germline, CDR1 is DFQATT and CDR2 SNEGSKA (reference sequence). This CDR3 is 16 amino acids long. J was trimmed by 1 base and V by 6 bases; bases with no gene match: 9. CDR3 in DNA: TGCAGTGCCCCCCGAGGGGGCCCATCTGGGGCCAACGTCCTGACTTTC. Protein sequence: CSAPRGGPSGANVLTF.

Only a few counts were recorded for this clonotype. This sequence joins TRBV7-6 and TRBJ2-2; 11 bases are a match to TRBD2. The CDR3 covers 18 residues. The ends lost 2 bases at V and 0 bases at J; junction bases unmatched: 5. The germline V gene encodes CDR1 SGHVS and CDR2 FNYEAQ. The CDR3 DNA reads TGTGCCAGCAGCTTACGGGGTAGCGGGAGGGCGAACACCGGGGAGCTGTTTTTT. Translation gives CASSLRGSGRANTGELFF.

The V and J genes are TRBV28 and TRBJ2-6; perhaps TRBD1 as D (6 bases). Germline lookup yields CDR1 MDHEN and CDR2 SYDVKM. This CDR3 is 15 amino acids long. V was cut by 3 bases and J by 2 bases, with 8 bases left in between. The CDR3 spells CASSFEGAGANVLTF. In DNA, the CDR3 is TGTGCCAGCAGTTTTGAGGGGGCTGGGGCCAACGTCCTGACTTTC.

This chain joins TRBV23-1 and TRBJ2-1; the D gene is possibly TRBD1 (6 bases). TRBV23-1 is sorted into the ORF group, with uncertain function. The CDR3 contains 14 residues. V was trimmed by 4 bases and J by 5 bases, leaving 12 bases between them. The CDR3 reads CASSLTGKDNEQFF. Here the CDR3 DNA reads TGCGCCAGCAGTCTTACAGGGAAGGACAATGAGCAGTTCTTC.

This chain joins TRBV20-1 and TRBJ2-1, with D maybe TRBD1 (6 bases). Germline CDR1 and CDR2: DFQATT and SNEGSKA (reference sequence). The CDR3 length is 17 residues. Trimming stripped 7 bases from V and 0 bases from J, with 22 bases between. CDR3 loop: CSVSGHTSLSSYNEQFF. In nucleotides, the CDR3 is TGCAGTGTCTCGGGACACACAAGTCTAAGCTCCTACAATGAGCAGTTCTTC.

CDR3: CASSRTGALSYEQYF. As DNA, the CDR3 is TGCGCCAGCAGCCGAACAGGCGCCCTTTCCTACGAGCAGTACTTC. This chain joins TRBV4-3 and TRBJ2-7, with D possibly matching TRBD1 (5 bases). This CDR3 spans 15 amino acids. Germline CDR1 and CDR2: LGHNA and YSLEER. The germline V and J ends were trimmed by 4 bases and 1 base, with 14 bases remaining between them.

This clonotype was seen only a few times. The genes are TRBV9 and TRBJ2-1; 11 nucleotides agree with TRBD2. This CDR3 spans 15 amino acids. The V gene end was trimmed by 3 bases and the J gene end by 4 bases; junction bases not matched to a gene: 3. CDR1 is SGDLS and CDR2 is YYNGEE in the germline V gene. Here the CDR3 reads CASSATSGMYNEQFF. The CDR3 nucleotides are TGTGCCAGCAGCGCGACTAGCGGGATGTACAATGAGCAGTTCTTC.

The J gene is TRBJ2-3, the V gene TRBV7-2; 12 bases line up with TRBD2. Trimming took 1 base from V and 4 from J; bases not matched to a gene: 3. CDR1 and CDR2 (germline): SGHTA, FQGNSA. CDR3 length: 16 residues. The CDR3 loop is CASSLGLAGVSDTQYF. For the CDR3, the DNA is TGTGCCAGCAGCTTAGGACTAGCGGGAGTGTCAGATACGCAGTATTTT.

The table lists this clonotype with many counts. This rearrangement joins TRBV12-3 or TRBV12-4 to TRBJ2-7, with D unclear. The CDR3 has 16 amino acids. Between the trimmed V and J ends, which lost 7 bases and 2 bases, there was a span of 21 bases. The CDR3 protein is CASTVDPYGGTYEQYF. In DNA, the CDR3 is TGTGCCAGCACCGTCGATCCATACGGTGGTACCTACGAGCAGTACTTC.

The chain employs TRBV29-1 and TRBJ1-5; D might be TRBD1 (5 bases). CDR1 is SQVTM, CDR2 ANQGSEA, per germline. Between the trimmed V and J ends, which lost 7 bases and 1 base, there was a span of 11 bases. The CDR3 has 13 residues. CDR3 amino acids: CSAARGSNQPQHF. CDR3 bases: TGCAGCGCCGCTCGGGGGAGCAATCAGCCCCAGCATTTT.

The table lists this clonotype with a few counts. This sequence joins TRBV6-5 and TRBJ2-1, with 11 positions matching TRBD2. Germline assignment: CDR1 MNHEY and CDR2 SVGAGI. The CDR3 totals 16 residues. V lost 0 bases to trimming and J lost 10 bases; unmatched junction nucleotides: 8. The DNA of the CDR3 is TGTGCCAGCAGTTACTCCGGGACTAGCGGTGTACGAGAGCAGTTCTTC. It yields the protein CASSYSGTSGVREQFF.